The 5 T cell receptor beta chains below all came from one sample that was sequenced in a study of regulatory T cells in long-lasting Graves disease. Relying on iRepertoire HTBI primers and Arm-PCR of CDR3 regions, the team built TCR beta libraries. In TCRdb, the multiplex PCR reads were re-called with MiXCR into one record per CDR3 protein. The sample consists of under 450,000 distinct CDR3 sequences, around a quarter of them appearing once. Time point noted: persistent/refractory GD, antithyroid drugs over 5 years with positive TRAb. PBMC-extracted RNA yielded the TCR library. The sample here was peripheral blood mononuclear cells (PBMCs), taken when the disease was refractory, from a patient treated with antithyroid drugs. These receptors originate from a female donor with Graves disease.

This clonotype was counted many times. The genes are TRBV28 and TRBJ2-7; no definite D call. From germline, CDR1 is MDHEN and CDR2 SYDVKM. The CDR3 contains 11 residues. V dropped 2 bases and J dropped 5 bases, with 4 bases sitting between them. The CDR3 coding sequence is TGTGCCAGCAGTTTACTTAACGAGCAGTACTTC. Amino acid sequence: CASSLLNEQYF.

The V gene is TRBV10-1, the J gene TRBJ1-1; 9 positions match TRBD1. With 8 bases clipped from V and 4 bases from J, the junction kept 5 bases outside the gene matches. The length of the CDR3 is 13 residues. Looked up from germline, CDR1 is WNHNN and CDR2 is SYGVQD (reference sequence). CDR3 bases: TGCGCCAGCCGAAAGACAGGGGGCACTGAAGCTTTCTTT. Its protein is CASRKTGGTEAFF.

This clonotype was seen a single time. The chain employs TRBV19 and TRBJ1-5; no reliable D call. V lost 1 base, J lost 0 bases, and 7 bases lay in between. CDR1 is LNHDA and CDR2 is SQIVND in the germline V gene (reference sequence). This CDR3 is built from 15 residues. The CDR3: CASSIVGDSNQPQHF. CDR3 nucleotide sequence: TGTGCCAGTAGTATAGTCGGAGATAGCAATCAGCCCCAGCATTTT.

This clonotype showed up just a few times. The chain carries TRBV6-2 or TRBV6-3 and TRBJ2-7; tentatively, D is TRBD1 (6 bases). CDR3 size: 15 residues. V lost 0 bases and J lost 2, with 11 bases in between. Per germline, CDR1 MNHEY and CDR2 SVGEGT. The CDR3 DNA is TGTGCCAGCAGTTACTCCAACTCAGGGGCCTACGAGCAGTACTTC. It translates to CASSYSNSGAYEQYF.

The rearrangement uses TRBV6-2 or TRBV6-3 and TRBJ2-7; the D is unclear. Germline lookup yields CDR1 MNHEY and CDR2 SVGEGT. There are 13 residues in the CDR3. V gave up 5 bases and J gave up 6 bases, with 14 bases separating them. The CDR3 protein is CASSGIISGEQYF. DNA for the CDR3: TGTGCCAGCAGTGGTATTATTTCGGGCGAGCAGTACTTC.